The T cell receptor (beta chain) under discussion was sequenced for a study of somatic mutations in cytotoxic T cells in rheumatoid arthritis. Study-wide results and limits: Antigen specificity of the expanded CD8+ clones was not determined. Increasing age coincided with elevated CD8+ clonality among rheumatoid arthritis patients, though not among healthy controls. A significant difference in CD8+ T-cell clonality was not found between rheumatoid arthritis patients and age-matched healthy controls.

This clone has only one observation. The antigen is unknown. Assay: immunoSEQ multiplex PCR; the TCRdb copy retains only in-frame clones and omits some. The table has approximately 30,000 clones, roughly four fifths seen once. V was clipped by 3 bases and J by 2 bases; unmatched bases: 5. Germline V lookup: CDR1 MNHNY, CDR2 SVGAGI (reference sequence). The CDR3 is 16 residues long. The sequence came from an adult with rheumatoid arthritis. The chain carries TRBV6-6 and TRBJ2-2; 8 bases map to TRBD2. Material: CD8+ T cells sorted from blood. This chain's CDR3 is CASSYPGLANTGELFF. The CDR3 nucleotides are TGTGCCAGCAGTTATCCCGGACTAGCCAACACCGGGGAGCTGTTTTTT.